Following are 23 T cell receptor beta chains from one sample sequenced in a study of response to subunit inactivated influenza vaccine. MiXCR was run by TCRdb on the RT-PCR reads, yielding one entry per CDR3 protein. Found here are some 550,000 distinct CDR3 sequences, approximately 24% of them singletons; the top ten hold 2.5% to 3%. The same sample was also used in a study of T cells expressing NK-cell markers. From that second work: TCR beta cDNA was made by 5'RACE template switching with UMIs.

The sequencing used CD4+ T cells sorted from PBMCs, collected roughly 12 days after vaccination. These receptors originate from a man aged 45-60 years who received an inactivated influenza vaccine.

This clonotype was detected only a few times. The CDR3 region is CASRSGTTNTEAFF. The CDR3 bases are TGTGCCAGCAGGTCTGGGACAACGAACACTGAAGCTTTCTTT. This chain uses TRBV12-3 or TRBV12-4 with TRBJ1-1; possibly TRBD1 for D (6 bases). V was cut by 6 bases and J by 1 base, with 12 bases left in between. This CDR3 has 14 amino acids.

The CDR3 sequence: CASSSPDRVQETQYF. The CDR3 nucleotides are TGTGCCAGCAGTTCCCCGGACAGGGTACAAGAGACCCAGTACTTC. The V call is TRBV28, the J call TRBJ2-5, with 8 positions matching TRBD1. Germline CDR1 MDHEN, CDR2 SYDVKM. The CDR3 length is 15 residues. Trimming at V came to 4 bases and at J to 2 bases, leaving 6 bases not matched to a gene.

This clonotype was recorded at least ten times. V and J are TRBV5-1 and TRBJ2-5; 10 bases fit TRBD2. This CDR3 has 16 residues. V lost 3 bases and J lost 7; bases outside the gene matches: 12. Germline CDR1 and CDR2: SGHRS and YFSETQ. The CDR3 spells CASSSASGGPTGTQYF. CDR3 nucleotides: TGCGCCAGCAGCTCCGCTAGCGGGGGCCCAACGGGGACCCAGTACTTC.

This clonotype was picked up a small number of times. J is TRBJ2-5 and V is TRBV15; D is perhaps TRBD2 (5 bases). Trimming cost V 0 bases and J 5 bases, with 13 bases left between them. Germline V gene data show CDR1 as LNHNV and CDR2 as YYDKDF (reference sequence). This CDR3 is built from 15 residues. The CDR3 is CATSRDAASFETQYF. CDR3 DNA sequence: TGTGCCACCAGCAGAGATGCGGCTAGCTTTGAGACCCAGTACTTC.

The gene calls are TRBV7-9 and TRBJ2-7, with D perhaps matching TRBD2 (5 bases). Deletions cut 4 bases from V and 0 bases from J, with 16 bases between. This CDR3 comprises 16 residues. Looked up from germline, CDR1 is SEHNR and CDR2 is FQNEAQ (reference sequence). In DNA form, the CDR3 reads TGTGCCAGCAGCTCCGACTGGCGGGCGTCCTCCTACGAGCAGTACTTC. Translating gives CASSSDWRASSYEQYF.

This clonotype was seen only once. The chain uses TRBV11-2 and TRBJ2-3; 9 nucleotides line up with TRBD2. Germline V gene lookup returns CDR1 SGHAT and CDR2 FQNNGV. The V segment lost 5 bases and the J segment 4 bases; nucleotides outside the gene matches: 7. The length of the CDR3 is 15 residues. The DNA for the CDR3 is TGTGCCAGCAGCACCGCGGGGGGGCAAGCAGATACGCAGTATTTT. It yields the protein CASSTAGGQADTQYF. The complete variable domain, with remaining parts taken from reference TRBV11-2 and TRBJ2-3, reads EAGVAQSPRYKIIEKRQSVAFWCNPISGHATLYWYQQILGQGPKLLIQFQNNGVVDDSQLPKDRFSAERLKGVDSTLKIQPAKLEDSAVYLCASSTAGGQADTQYFGPGTRLTVL.

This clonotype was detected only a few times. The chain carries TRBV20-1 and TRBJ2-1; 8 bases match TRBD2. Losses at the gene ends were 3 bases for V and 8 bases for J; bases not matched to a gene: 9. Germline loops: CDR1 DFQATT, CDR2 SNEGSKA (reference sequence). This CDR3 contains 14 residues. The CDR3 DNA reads TGCAGTGCTAGCAGGGATGCGGGGGGCGATGAGCAGTTCTTC. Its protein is CSASRDAGGDEQFF.

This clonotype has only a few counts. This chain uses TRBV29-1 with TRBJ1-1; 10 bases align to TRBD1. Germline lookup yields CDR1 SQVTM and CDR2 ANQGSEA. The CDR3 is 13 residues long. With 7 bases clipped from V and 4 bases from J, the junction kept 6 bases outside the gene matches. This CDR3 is CSATGQGTTEAFF. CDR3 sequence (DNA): TGCAGCGCCACGGGACAGGGGACCACTGAAGCTTTCTTT.

The CDR3 DNA reads TGCAGTGCCACGGATTCGGGGAAGTCACTCTACGAGCAGTACTTC. Translated: CSATDSGKSLYEQYF. The chain has TRBV20-1 and TRBJ2-7; TRBD2 might be the D (5 bases). The CDR3 has 15 residues. The germline gives CDR1 DFQATT, CDR2 SNEGSKA (reference sequence). V dropped 6 bases and J dropped 3 bases, with 21 bases sitting between them.

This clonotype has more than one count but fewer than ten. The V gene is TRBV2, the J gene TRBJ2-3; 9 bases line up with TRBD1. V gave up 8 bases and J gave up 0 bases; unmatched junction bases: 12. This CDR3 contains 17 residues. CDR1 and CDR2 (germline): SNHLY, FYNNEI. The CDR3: CASPRGQGATSTDTQYF. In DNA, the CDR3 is TGTGCCAGCCCACGGGGACAGGGAGCGACTAGCACAGATACGCAGTATTTT.

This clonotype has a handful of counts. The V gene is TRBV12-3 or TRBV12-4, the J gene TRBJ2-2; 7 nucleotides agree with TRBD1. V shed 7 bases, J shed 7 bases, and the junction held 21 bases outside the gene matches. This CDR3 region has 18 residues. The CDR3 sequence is CASIVGRRDSRLGGELFF. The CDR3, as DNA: TGTGCCAGCATAGTAGGCCGCCGGGACAGTCGGTTGGGCGGGGAGCTGTTTTTT.

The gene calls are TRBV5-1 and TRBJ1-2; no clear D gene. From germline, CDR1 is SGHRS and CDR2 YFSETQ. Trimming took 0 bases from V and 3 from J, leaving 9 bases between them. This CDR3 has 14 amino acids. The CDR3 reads CASSLVGWDYGYTF. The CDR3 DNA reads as TGCGCCAGCAGCTTGGTGGGTTGGGACTATGGCTACACCTTC.

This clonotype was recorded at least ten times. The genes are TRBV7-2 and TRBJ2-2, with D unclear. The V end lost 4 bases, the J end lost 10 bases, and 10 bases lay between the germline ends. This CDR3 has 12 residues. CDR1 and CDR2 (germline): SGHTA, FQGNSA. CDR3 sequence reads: CASSSLKMELFF. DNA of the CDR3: TGTGCCAGCAGCTCTTTAAAAATGGAGCTGTTTTTT.

This chain's CDR3 is CASSLGSSLNSPLHF. CDR3 coding DNA: TGCGCCAGCAGCTTGGGGTCCAGTTTGAATTCACCCCTCCACTTT. This chain joins TRBV5-1 and TRBJ1-6; no clear D gene. Trimming removed 0 bases at V and 7 bases at J, with 11 bases between. CDR3 size: 15 residues. Looked up from germline, CDR1 is SGHRS and CDR2 is YFSETQ.

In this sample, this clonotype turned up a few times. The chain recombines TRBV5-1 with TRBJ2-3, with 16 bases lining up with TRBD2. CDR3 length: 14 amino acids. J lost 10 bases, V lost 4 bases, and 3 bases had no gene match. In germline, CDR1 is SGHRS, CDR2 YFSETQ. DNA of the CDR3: TGCGCCAGCAGCGGGACTAGCGGGGGGGCCCCGCAGTATTTT. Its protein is CASSGTSGGAPQYF.

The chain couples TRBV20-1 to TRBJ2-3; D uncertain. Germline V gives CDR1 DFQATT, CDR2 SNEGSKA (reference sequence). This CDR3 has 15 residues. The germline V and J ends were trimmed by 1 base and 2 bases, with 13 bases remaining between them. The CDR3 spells CSARASVLNTDTQYF. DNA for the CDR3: TGCAGTGCTAGAGCGAGTGTATTAAACACAGATACGCAGTATTTT.

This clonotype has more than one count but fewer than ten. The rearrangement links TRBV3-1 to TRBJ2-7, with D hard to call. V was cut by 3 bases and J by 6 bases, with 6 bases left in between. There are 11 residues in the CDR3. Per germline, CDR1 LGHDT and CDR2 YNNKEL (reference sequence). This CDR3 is CASSQFSEQYF. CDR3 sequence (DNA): TGTGCCAGCAGCCAGTTTAGCGAGCAGTACTTC.

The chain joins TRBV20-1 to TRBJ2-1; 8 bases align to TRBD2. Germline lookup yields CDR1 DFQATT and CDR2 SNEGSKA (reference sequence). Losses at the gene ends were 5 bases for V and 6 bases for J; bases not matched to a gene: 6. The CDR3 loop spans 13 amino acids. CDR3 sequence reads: CSARGGFPNEQFF. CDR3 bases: TGCAGTGCTCGGGGGGGCTTTCCCAATGAGCAGTTCTTC.

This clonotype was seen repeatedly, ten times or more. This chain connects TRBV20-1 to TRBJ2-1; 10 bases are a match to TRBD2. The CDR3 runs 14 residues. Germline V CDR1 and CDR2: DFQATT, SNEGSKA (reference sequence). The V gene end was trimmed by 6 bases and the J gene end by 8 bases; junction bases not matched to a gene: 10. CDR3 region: CSALGASGSYEQFF. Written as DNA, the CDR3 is TGCAGTGCCCTGGGGGCTAGCGGGAGCTATGAGCAGTTCTTC.

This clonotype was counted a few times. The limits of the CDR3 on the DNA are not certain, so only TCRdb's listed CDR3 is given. The CDR3 is CASSSSGLAGYNEQFF. This rearrangement joins TRBV28 to TRBJ2-1; TRBD2 is the table's D call and was not checked against the DNA. Per germline, CDR1 MDHEN and CDR2 SYDVKM. 16 amino acids form the CDR3, both terminal residues included.

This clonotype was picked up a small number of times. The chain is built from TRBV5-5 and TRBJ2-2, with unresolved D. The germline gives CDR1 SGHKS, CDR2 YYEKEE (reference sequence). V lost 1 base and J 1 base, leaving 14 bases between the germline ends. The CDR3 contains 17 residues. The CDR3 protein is CASSLLRALLNTGELFF. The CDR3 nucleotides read TGTGCCAGCAGCTTGTTACGGGCGCTGCTGAACACCGGGGAGCTGTTTTTT.

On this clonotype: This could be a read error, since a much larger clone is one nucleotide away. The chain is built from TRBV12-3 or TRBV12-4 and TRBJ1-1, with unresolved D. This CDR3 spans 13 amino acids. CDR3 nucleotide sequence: TGTGCCAGCAGTTTAGCGCGAGACTATGAAGCTTACTTT. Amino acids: CASSLARDYEAYF.

CDR3 loop: CASSPTSLANEQFF. In DNA, the CDR3 is TGTGCCAGCAGTCCGACTAGCTTGGCCAATGAGCAGTTCTTC. The V and J genes are TRBV6-2 or TRBV6-3 and TRBJ2-1; TRBD2 matches at 7 bases. The V gene end was trimmed by 5 bases and the J gene end by 6 bases; junction bases not matched to a gene: 7. Germline V gene data show CDR1 as MNHEY and CDR2 as SVGEGT. This CDR3 contains 14 residues.